These 18 T cell receptor beta chains came from one sample sequenced in a study of shared clonotypes between healthy human individuals. Here immunoSEQ multiplex PCR was the method, and the copy in TCRdb shows in-frame clones only, minus some. The sample includes approximately 2.4 million clones, nearly 97% of them seen just once. Sequencing was done on a sample of naive CD4+ T cells sorted from blood. Specified subset: CD45RA+ positively selected. The receptors derive from a man aged 18 to 35 in good health.

This rearrangement joins TRBV10-3 to TRBJ2-3, with TRBD1 matching 8 bases. V dropped 4 bases and J dropped 6; count of bases not matched to a gene: 6. This CDR3 has 14 residues. The germline V gene encodes CDR1 ENHRY and CDR2 SYGVKD. Here the CDR3 DNA reads TGTGCCATCAGTGCAGGGACAGGTGGCGATACGCAGTATTTT. Protein: CAISAGTGGDTQYF.

The rearrangement uses TRBV19 and TRBJ2-3; TRBD1 matches 7 bases. CDR1 LNHDA and CDR2 SQIVND come from the germline V gene (reference sequence). The CDR3 totals 15 residues. V shed 5 bases, J shed 0 bases, and the junction held 5 bases outside the gene matches. CDR3 sequence (DNA): TGTGCCAGTAGTGACAGGGTAACTAGCACAGATACGCAGTATTTT. Protein sequence: CASSDRVTSTDTQYF.

The chain combines TRBV28 with TRBJ1-4; 7 bases map to TRBD1. With V trimmed by 5 bases and J by 3 bases, 3 bases remained unmatched. The CDR3 runs to 14 residues. Germline CDR1 and CDR2: MDHEN and SYDVKM. The CDR3 reads CASSITGANEKLFF. Written as DNA, the CDR3 is TGTGCCAGCAGTATAACAGGGGCTAATGAAAAACTGTTTTTT.

This sequence joins TRBV19 and TRBJ1-2; no reliable D call. Germline V gives CDR1 LNHDA, CDR2 SQIVND (reference sequence). CDR3 length equals 14 residues. V lost 7 bases and J 0 bases, leaving 12 bases between the germline ends. Written as DNA, the CDR3 is TGTGCCAGTAACCCGGGCGGACCTAACTATGGCTACACCTTC. Its protein product is CASNPGGPNYGYTF.

The rearrangement links TRBV7-8 to TRBJ2-7, with 9 bases that match TRBD1. CDR1 and CDR2 (germline): SGHVS, FQNEAQ. This CDR3 comprises 16 residues. J was trimmed by 0 bases and V by 2 bases; bases with no gene match: 5. CDR3 region: CASSLFGTGLSYEQYF. CDR3 DNA: TGTGCCAGCAGCTTATTCGGGACAGGGCTCTCCTACGAGCAGTACTTC.

This clone was observed a few times. The chain's CDR3 is CAISDASEELFF. The CDR3 DNA reads TGTGCCATCAGTGATGCGAGTGAGGAACTGTTTTTT. The chain employs TRBV10-3 and TRBJ1-4; D unresolved. Trimming shortened V by 3 bases and J by 12 bases, and 11 bases separated the two germline ends. Germline CDR1 ENHRY, CDR2 SYGVKD. The CDR3 extends over 12 amino acids.

The chain is built from TRBV5-1 and TRBJ2-1, with TRBD2 matching over 8 bases. The V gene end was trimmed by 4 bases and the J gene end by 5 bases; junction bases not matched to a gene: 5. Germline CDR1 reads SGHRS; CDR2 reads YFSETQ. The CDR3 runs to 14 residues. The CDR3 coding sequence is TGCGCCAGCAGCCTAACTAGCGGACACAATGAGCAGTTCTTC. As protein: CASSLTSGHNEQFF.

V and J are TRBV18 and TRBJ2-1; a possible D gene is TRBD2 (7 bases). Trimming stripped 8 bases from V and 6 bases from J, with 20 bases between. Germline-derived CDR1 and CDR2 are KGHSH and LQKENI. The CDR3 contains 15 residues. The CDR3: CASAPGAGVTNEQFF. The CDR3 coding sequence is TGTGCCAGCGCGCCGGGGGCGGGAGTAACCAATGAGCAGTTCTTC.

The chain recombines TRBV6-5 with TRBJ1-2; D uncertain. CDR1 MNHEY and CDR2 SVGAGI come from the germline V gene. The CDR3 has 13 amino acids. The germline V and J ends were trimmed by 5 bases and 14 bases, with 21 bases remaining between them. The CDR3 nucleotides read TGTGCCAGCAGTCTGGAGGGTTCTAAGACACGGACCTTC. Translating it yields CASSLEGSKTRTF.

The chain joins TRBV30 to TRBJ1-2; 8 bases are a match to TRBD1. The CDR3 covers 12 residues. Per germline, CDR1 GTSNPN and CDR2 SVGIG (reference sequence). The trim removed 7 bases at V and 7 bases at J, leaving 8 bases unmatched. The CDR3 DNA is TGTGCCTCAGGACAGGGAGTGAGTGGCTACACCTTC. This translates into CASGQGVSGYTF.

The rearrangement joins TRBV27 to TRBJ2-3, with TRBD2 identical over 7 bases. The CDR3 has 14 residues. V trimming: 3 bases; J trimming: 5 bases; junction bases outside the gene matches: 5. Germline CDR1 reads MNHEY; CDR2 reads SMNVEV (reference sequence). The CDR3 DNA is TGTGCCAGCAGTTTGGCGGGGAGGGGAGATACGCAGTATTTT. This codes for CASSLAGRGDTQYF.

Worth noting for this clone: The sample has other DNA sequences that encode this CDR3 too. The V gene is TRBV5-1, the J gene TRBJ1-3; D gene unclear. The CDR3 covers 14 residues. CDR1 is SGHRS, CDR2 YFSETQ, per germline. V lost 0 bases and J 3 bases, leaving 7 bases between the germline ends. CDR3 coding DNA: TGCGCCAGCAGCTTGGTAGGGATTGGAAACACCATATATTTT. Its protein is CASSLVGIGNTIYF.

The CDR3 protein is CASSLAHLDTEAFF. The CDR3 bases are TGCGCCAGCAGCTTGGCCCACCTGGACACTGAAGCTTTCTTT. The chain employs TRBV5-1 and TRBJ1-1; no clear D. CDR1 is SGHRS and CDR2 is YFSETQ in the germline V gene. V lost 0 bases and J lost 3, with 9 bases in between. The CDR3 is made up of 14 amino acids.

Concerning this clone: Other DNA sequences of this sample code for an identical CDR3. The chain links TRBV2 to TRBJ1-3; D remains ambiguous. The CDR3 extends over 10 amino acids. Germline assignment: CDR1 SNHLY and CDR2 FYNNEI. V was shortened by 8 bases and J by 4 bases, with 3 bases between the two germline ends. CDR3 nucleotide sequence: TGTGCCAGCCGAGGAAACACCATATATTTT. As protein: CASRGNTIYF.

The chain uses TRBV10-3 and TRBJ2-7; D tentatively reads TRBD1 or TRBD2 (5 bases each). This CDR3 spans 13 amino acids. Per germline, CDR1 ENHRY and CDR2 SYGVKD. V gave up 7 bases and J gave up 0 bases, with 10 bases separating them. CDR3 in DNA: TGTGCCATCACGGGGCAAGGCTCCTACGAGCAGTACTTC. Translated: CAITGQGSYEQYF.

This clone has a single count. This chain uses TRBV5-8 with TRBJ1-6, with unresolved D. Germline values: CDR1 SGHTS, CDR2 YDEGEE. V gave up 5 bases and J gave up 9 bases, with 9 bases separating them. The CDR3 spans 12 residues. CDR3 protein: CASRGSGSPLHF. DNA for the CDR3: TGTGCCAGCAGAGGCTCGGGTTCACCCCTCCACTTT.

This sequence joins TRBV11-2 and TRBJ1-3; D unclear. The ends were cut back, 0 bases at V and 4 bases at J, with 4 bases in the middle. Germline V gene sequence: CDR1 SGHAT, CDR2 FQNNGV. This CDR3 has 13 residues. The CDR3 loop is CASSLDQGNTIYF. The CDR3 DNA reads as TGTGCCAGCAGCTTAGATCAGGGAAACACCATATATTTT.

J is TRBJ2-5 and V is TRBV19; TRBD2 matches 14 bases. Unmatched junction bases numbered 4, after V lost 7 bases and J lost 3 bases. The CDR3 sequence is 15 residues long. Germline V gene lookup returns CDR1 LNHDA and CDR2 SQIVND (reference sequence). Here the CDR3 reads CASIGLAGGKETQYF. CDR3 sequence (DNA): TGTGCCAGTATAGGACTAGCGGGGGGCAAAGAGACCCAGTACTTC.